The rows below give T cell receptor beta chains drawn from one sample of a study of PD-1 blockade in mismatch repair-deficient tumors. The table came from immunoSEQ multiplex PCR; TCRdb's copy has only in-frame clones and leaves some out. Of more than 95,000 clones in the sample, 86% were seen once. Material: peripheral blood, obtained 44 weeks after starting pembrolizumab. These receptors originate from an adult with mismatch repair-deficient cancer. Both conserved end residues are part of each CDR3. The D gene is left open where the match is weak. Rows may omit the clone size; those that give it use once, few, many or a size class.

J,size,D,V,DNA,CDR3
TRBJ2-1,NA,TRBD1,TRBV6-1,TGTGCCAGCAGTAAGGACAGGGTGTATTATGAGCAGTTCTTC,CASSKDRVYYEQFF
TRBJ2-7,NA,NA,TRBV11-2,TGTGCCAGCAGCTTAGACGGGAATTCCTTCTACGAGCAGTACTTC,CASSLDGNSFYEQYF
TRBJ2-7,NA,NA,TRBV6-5,TGTGCCAGCAGTTACTCCCGTTCCTACGAGCAGTACTTC,CASSYSRSYEQYF
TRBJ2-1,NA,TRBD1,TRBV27,TGTGCCAGCAGCTCAATCCAGGGGGATGAGCAGTTCTTC,CASSSIQGDEQFF
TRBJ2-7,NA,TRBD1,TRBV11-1,TGTGCCAGCAGCTTAGTTAGAGGGACAGCATACGAGCAGTACTTC,CASSLVRGTAYEQYF
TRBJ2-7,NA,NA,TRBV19,TGTGCCAGTAGTTCTTCCCCGGCCCTCTACGAGCAGTACTTC,CASSSSPALYEQYF
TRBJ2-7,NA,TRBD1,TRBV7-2,TGTGCCAGCAGCTGGGACAGACACTACGAGCAGTACTTC,CASSWDRHYEQYF
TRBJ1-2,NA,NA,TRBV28,TGTGCCAGCAGTCTTACAGGGTCCTCTGGCTACACCTTC,CASSLTGSSGYTF
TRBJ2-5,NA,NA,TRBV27,TGTGCCAGCAGTGACAGTCGCAGGACCCAGTACTTC,CASSDSRRTQYF
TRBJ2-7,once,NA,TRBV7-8,TGTGCCAGCAGCTTATTAGGGGCCGAGCAGTACTTC,CASSLLGAEQYF
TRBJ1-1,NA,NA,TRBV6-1,TGTGCCAGCACACAATCCGTCACGAACACTGAAGCTTTCTTT,CASTQSVTNTEAFF
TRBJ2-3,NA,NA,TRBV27,TGTGCCAGCAATGGGGGAGACAGCACAGATACGCAGTATTTT,CASNGGDSTDTQYF
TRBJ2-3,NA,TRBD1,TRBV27,TGTGCCAGCGGGCTAGGGTCTTACAGGGGTGGTACAGATACGCAGTATTTT,CASGLGSYRGGTDTQYF
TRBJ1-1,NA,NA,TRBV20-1,TGCAGTGCTACCCCAGGGAGTGAAGCTTTCTTT,CSATPGSEAFF
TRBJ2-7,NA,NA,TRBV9,TGTGCCAGCAGCCCTCTGGCGGGAATCGACTACGAGCAGTACTTC,CASSPLAGIDYEQYF
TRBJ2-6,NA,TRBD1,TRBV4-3,TGCGCCAGCAGCCAAGAGACAGGGGGGGCCAACGTCCTGACTTTC,CASSQETGGANVLTF
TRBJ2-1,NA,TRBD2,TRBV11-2,TGTGCCAGCAGCCAAGGTGCGGGAGGGGGCTACAATGAGCAGTTCTTC,CASSQGAGGGYNEQFF
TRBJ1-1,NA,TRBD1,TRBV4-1,TGCGCCAGCAGTCCCGGGACAGGAAAAATGAACACTGAAGCTTTCTTT,CASSPGTGKMNTEAFF
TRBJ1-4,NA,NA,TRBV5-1,TGCGCCAGCAGCTTTATGACTGACGGTGAAAAACTGTTTTTT,CASSFMTDGEKLFF
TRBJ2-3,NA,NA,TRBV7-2,TGTGCCAGCAGCTTAGCGCCTGGATGGGCGCAGTATTTT,CASSLAPGWAQYF
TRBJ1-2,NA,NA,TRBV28,TGTGCCAGCAGGAACCCTTATGGCTACACCTTC,CASRNPYGYTF
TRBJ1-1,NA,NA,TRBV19,TGTGCCAGTACCCCAGGGCGTGTACCTGAAGCTTTCTTT,CASTPGRVPEAFF
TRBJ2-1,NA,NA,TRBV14,TGTGCCAGCAGCCCTGACTTAGCCGATGAGCAGTTCTTC,CASSPDLADEQFF
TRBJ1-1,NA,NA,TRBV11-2,TGTGCCAGCGGCTGGGGCACTGAAGCTTTCTTT,CASGWGTEAFF
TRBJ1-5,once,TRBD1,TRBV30,TGTGCCTGGAGTGTACAGGGCAGGGGGTCCCTCAATCAGCCCCAGCATTTT,CAWSVQGRGSLNQPQHF
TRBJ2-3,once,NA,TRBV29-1,TGCAGCTCGGGGGTCACAGATACGCAGTATTTT,CSSGVTDTQYF
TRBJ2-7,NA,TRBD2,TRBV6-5,TGTGCCAGCAGTTACTCGGGACGGGAGGCGGCCTACGAGCAGTACTTC,CASSYSGREAAYEQYF
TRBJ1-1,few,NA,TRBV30,TGTGCCTGGACCAGGGAGACTGAAGCTTTCTTT,CAWTRETEAFF
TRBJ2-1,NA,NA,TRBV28,TGTGCCAGCAGTTTTTCGGGGAGCGGTGAGCAGTTCTTC,CASSFSGSGEQFF
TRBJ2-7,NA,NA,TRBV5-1,TGCGCCAGCAGCCAAAGCCAGGGGTGGTACGAGCAGTACTTC,CASSQSQGWYEQYF
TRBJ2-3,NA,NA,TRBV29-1,TGCAGCGTTCTCGCAGCCGGATACACAGATACGCAGTATTTT,CSVLAAGYTDTQYF
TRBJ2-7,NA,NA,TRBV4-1,TGCGCCAGCAGCTCTATGGAACTGGGGCACGAGCAGTACTTC,CASSSMELGHEQYF
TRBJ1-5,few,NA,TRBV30,TGTGCCTGGAGTTTGTCTTTGGGGAGGAATCAGCCCCAGCATTTT,CAWSLSLGRNQPQHF
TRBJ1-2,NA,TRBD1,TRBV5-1,TGCGCCAGCAGCTCGACAGGGCGGCGGTGGGGCCCCTACTATGGCTACACCTTC,CASSSTGRRWGPYYGYTF
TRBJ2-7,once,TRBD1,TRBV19,TGTGCCAGTTACCTCGGGACAGGGTCCTACGAGCAGTACTTC,CASYLGTGSYEQYF